The following is a T cell receptor (beta chain) sequence with its context. Generated by immunoSEQ multiplex PCR, the TCRdb table keeps only in-frame clones and is missing some. The sample shows some 30,000 clones, about 89% of them seen only once. These data are taken from a study of blood T cell repertoires in COVID-19. The clonotype originates from a human donor in a cohort sampled during active COVID-19. The sample consisted of peripheral blood.

The CDR3 sequence: CASRKLGDRAHYGYTF. CDR3 nucleotides: TGTGCCAGCAGGAAGTTAGGGGACAGGGCCCACTATGGCTACACCTTC. V usage is TRBV3-1 (or the pseudogene TRBV3-2) and J usage is TRBJ1-2, with 9 bases aligning to TRBD1. The V gene's germline CDR1 is LGHDT and CDR2 YNNKEL (reference sequence). The CDR3 is 16 residues long. J lost 3 bases, V lost 6 bases, and 11 bases had no gene match.